This entry lists 9 T cell receptor beta chains sequenced from one sample in a study of cytomegalovirus exposure and HLA in healthy donors. With 60 Vbeta and 13 Jbeta primers, the PCR was carried out. Assay used: immunoSEQ multiplex PCR; TCRdb lists only in-frame clones, some missing. The sample has more than 110,000 clones; 80% are singletons. Sequencing was carried out using PBMCs. The receptors come from a male donor in good health and CMV-seropositive.

This chain joins TRBV9 and TRBJ2-7; a possible D gene is TRBD1 (6 bases). V was clipped by 4 bases and J by 0 bases, with 14 bases between them. The CDR3 is 15 residues long. Germline CDR1 reads SGDLS; CDR2 reads YYNGEE. CDR3 sequence: CASSPHRVSSYEQYF. In DNA, the CDR3 is TGTGCCAGCAGCCCACACAGGGTCAGCTCCTACGAGCAGTACTTC. Full variable domain (rest looked up from reference TRBV9 and TRBJ2-7): DSGVTQTPKHLITATGQRVTLRCSPRSGDLSVYWYQQSLDQGLQFLIQYYNGEERAKGNILERFSAQQFPDLHSELNLSSLELGDSALYFCASSPHRVSSYEQYFGPGTRLTVT.

This chain uses TRBV19 with TRBJ2-3; TRBD2 matches 8 bases. CDR3 length: 14 amino acids. Germline V CDR1 and CDR2: LNHDA, SQIVND (reference sequence). V shed 7 bases, J shed 5 bases, and the junction held 8 bases outside the gene matches. The CDR3 nucleotides are TGTGCCAGTAAGCCCCAGACTAGCGTAGATACGCAGTATTTT. This translates into CASKPQTSVDTQYF. The full variable domain, in which reference TRBV19 and TRBJ2-3 provide the parts outside the CDR3, is DGGITQSPKYLFRKEGQNVTLSCEQNLNHDAMYWYRQDPGQGLRLIYYSQIVNDFQKGDIAEGYSVSREKKESFPLTVTSAQKNPTAFYLCASKPQTSVDTQYFGPGTRLTVL.

DNA of the CDR3: TGTGCCAGCAGTGACGACAGGGGTCACTATGGCTACACCTTC. It encodes CASSDDRGHYGYTF. The rearrangement joins TRBV6-1 to TRBJ1-2; 8 bases are shared with TRBD1. After removal of 3 bases from V and 3 bases from J, the junction contained 3 bases not matched to a gene. The germline V gene encodes CDR1 MNHNS and CDR2 SASEGT. CDR3 length: 14 residues.

This rearrangement joins TRBV5-4 to TRBJ2-7; 7 bases match TRBD2. Per the germline V gene, CDR1 is SGHNT and CDR2 is YYREEE (reference sequence). This CDR3 has 15 amino acids. V shed 4 bases and J 4 bases; nucleotides not matched to a gene: 11. The CDR3: CASSRTSAVRYEQYF. The DNA for the CDR3 is TGTGCCAGCAGCCGCACTAGCGCCGTCAGGTACGAGCAGTACTTC. The full variable domain, rest sourced from reference TRBV5-4 and TRBJ2-7, is ETGVTQSPTHLIKTRGQQVTLRCSSQSGHNTVSWYQQALGQGPQFIFQYYREEENGRGNFPPRFSGLQFPNYSSELNVNALELDDSALYLCASSRTSAVRYEQYFGPGTRLTVT.

The chain uses TRBV4-1 and TRBJ2-7, with 12 bases identical to TRBD2. The germline V gene has CDR1 MGHRA and CDR2 YSYEKL. J lost 5 bases, V lost 2 bases, and 4 bases had no gene match. This CDR3 has 15 residues. In DNA form, the CDR3 reads TGCGCCAGCAGCCAACTAGCGGGAGGGCCCCACGAGCAGTACTTC. Residues: CASSQLAGGPHEQYF.

V gene TRBV27 combines with J gene TRBJ2-7; 7 nucleotides agree with TRBD2. V lost 2 bases and J lost 2; bases outside the gene matches: 6. Looked up from germline, CDR1 is MNHEY and CDR2 is SMNVEV (reference sequence). This CDR3 comprises 15 residues. This CDR3 reads CASSLGGDVAYEQYF. The CDR3 nucleotides read TGTGCCAGCAGTTTAGGGGGGGATGTAGCCTACGAGCAGTACTTC.

The chain links TRBV7-3 to TRBJ1-5; D not resolved. In germline, CDR1 is SGHTA, CDR2 FQGTGA. The CDR3 extends over 13 amino acids. Trimming cost V 0 bases and J 7 bases, with 7 bases left between them. The CDR3: CASSLTAGQPQHF. In DNA form, the CDR3 reads TGTGCCAGCAGCTTAACGGCGGGCCAGCCCCAGCATTTT.

The CDR3 DNA reads TGTGCCAGCAGCTCTCGGGGAGGGCGGGAGACCCAGTACTTC. It yields the protein CASSSRGGRETQYF. This sequence joins TRBV7-2 and TRBJ2-5, with TRBD2 identical over 7 bases. The CDR3 has 14 residues. Trimming cost V 4 bases and J 5 bases; bases outside gene matches: 7. Per the germline V gene, CDR1 is SGHTA and CDR2 is FQGNSA. The full variable domain, rest sourced from reference TRBV7-2 and TRBJ2-5, is GAGVSQSPSNKVTEKGKDVELRCDPISGHTALYWYRQSLGQGLEFLIYFQGNSAPDKSGLPSDRFSAERTGGSVSTLTIQRTQQEDSAVYLCASSSRGGRETQYFGPGTRLLVL.

CDR3 sequence: CASSVQSAGGYNEQFF. In nucleotides, the CDR3 is TGTGCCAGCAGCGTACAGTCAGCGGGAGGTTACAATGAGCAGTTCTTC. V usage is TRBV9 and J usage is TRBJ2-1, with 9 positions matching TRBD2. The CDR3 is made up of 16 amino acids. The ends lost 1 base at V and 4 bases at J; junction bases unmatched: 6. Germline CDR1 SGDLS, CDR2 YYNGEE.